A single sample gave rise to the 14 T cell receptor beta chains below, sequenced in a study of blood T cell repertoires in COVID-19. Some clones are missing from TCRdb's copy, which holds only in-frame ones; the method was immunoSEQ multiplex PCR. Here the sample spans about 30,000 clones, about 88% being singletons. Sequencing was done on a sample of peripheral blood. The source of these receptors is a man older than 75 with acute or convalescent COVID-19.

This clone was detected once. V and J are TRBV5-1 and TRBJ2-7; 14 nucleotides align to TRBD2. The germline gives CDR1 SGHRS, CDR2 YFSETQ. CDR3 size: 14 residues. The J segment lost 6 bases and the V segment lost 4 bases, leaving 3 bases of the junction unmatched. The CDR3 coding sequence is TGCGCCAGCAGCCCCGGACTAGCGGGAGGCGAGCAGTACTTC. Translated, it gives CASSPGLAGGEQYF. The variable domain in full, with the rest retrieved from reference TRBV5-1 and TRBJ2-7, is KAGVTQTPRYLIKTRGQQVTLSCSPISGHRSVSWYQQTPGQGLQFLFEYFSETQRNKGNFPGRFSGRQFSNSRSEMNVSTLELGDSALYLCASSPGLAGGEQYFGPGTRLTVT.

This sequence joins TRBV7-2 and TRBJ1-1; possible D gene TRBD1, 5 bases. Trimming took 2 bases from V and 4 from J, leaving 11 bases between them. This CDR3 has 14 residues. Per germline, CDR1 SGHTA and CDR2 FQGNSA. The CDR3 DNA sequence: TGTGCCAGCAGCTTAAGTTCAGGGCCCACTGAAGCTTTCTTT. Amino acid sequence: CASSLSSGPTEAFF.

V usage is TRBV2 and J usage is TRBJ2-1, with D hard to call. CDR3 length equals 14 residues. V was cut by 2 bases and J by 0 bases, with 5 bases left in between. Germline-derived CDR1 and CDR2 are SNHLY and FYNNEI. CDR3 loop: CASSESSSYNEQFF. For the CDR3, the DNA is TGTGCCAGCAGTGAAAGTAGCTCCTACAATGAGCAGTTCTTC.

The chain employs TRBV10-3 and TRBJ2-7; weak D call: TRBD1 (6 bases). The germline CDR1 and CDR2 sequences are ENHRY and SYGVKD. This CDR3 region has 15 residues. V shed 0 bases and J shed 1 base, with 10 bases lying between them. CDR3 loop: CAISESWQGSYEQYF. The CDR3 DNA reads TGTGCCATCAGTGAGTCGTGGCAGGGGTCCTACGAGCAGTACTTC.

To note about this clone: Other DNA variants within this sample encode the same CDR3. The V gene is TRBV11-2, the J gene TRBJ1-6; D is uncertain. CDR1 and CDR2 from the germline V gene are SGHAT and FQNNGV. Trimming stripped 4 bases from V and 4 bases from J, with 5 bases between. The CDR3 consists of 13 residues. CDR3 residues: CASSSSYNSPLHF. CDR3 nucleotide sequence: TGTGCCAGCAGCTCCTCTTATAATTCACCCCTCCACTTT.

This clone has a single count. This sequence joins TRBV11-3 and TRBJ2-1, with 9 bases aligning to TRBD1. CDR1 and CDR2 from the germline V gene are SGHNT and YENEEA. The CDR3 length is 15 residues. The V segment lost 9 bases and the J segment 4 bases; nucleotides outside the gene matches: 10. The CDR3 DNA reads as TGTGCCAGTTCGCCCGGGACAGGGATATACAATGAGCAGTTCTTC. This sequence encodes CASSPGTGIYNEQFF.

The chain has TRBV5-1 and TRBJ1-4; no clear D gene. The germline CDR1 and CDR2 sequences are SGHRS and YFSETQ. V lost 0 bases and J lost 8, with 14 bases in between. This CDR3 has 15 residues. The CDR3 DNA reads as TGCGCCAGCAGCTTGGATCGGGGAATGGGGGAAAAACTGTTTTTT. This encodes CASSLDRGMGEKLFF.

The CDR3 spells CASSERRGETQYF. The CDR3 nucleotides read TGTGCCAGCAGTGAAAGAAGGGGGGAGACCCAGTACTTC. The chain employs TRBV2 and TRBJ2-5, with D perhaps matching TRBD1 (6 bases). Trimming cost V 2 bases and J 5 bases, with 9 bases left between them. The CDR3 is 13 amino acids. Germline assignment: CDR1 SNHLY and CDR2 FYNNEI.

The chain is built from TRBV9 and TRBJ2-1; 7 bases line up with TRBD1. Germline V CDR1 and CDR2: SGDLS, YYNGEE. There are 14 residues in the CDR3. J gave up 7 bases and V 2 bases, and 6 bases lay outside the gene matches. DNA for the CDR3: TGTGCCAGCAGCGTTGGGACAGAGGGGAATGAGCAGTTCTTC. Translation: CASSVGTEGNEQFF.

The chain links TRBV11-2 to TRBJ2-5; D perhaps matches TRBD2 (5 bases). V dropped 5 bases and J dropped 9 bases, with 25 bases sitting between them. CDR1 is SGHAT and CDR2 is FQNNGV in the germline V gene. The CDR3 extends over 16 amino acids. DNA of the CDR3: TGTGCCAGCAGCCCCGGAGGTATCTCAGTTCGAAGGGCCCAGTACTTC. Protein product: CASSPGGISVRRAQYF. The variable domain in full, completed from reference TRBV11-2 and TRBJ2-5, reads EAGVAQSPRYKIIEKRQSVAFWCNPISGHATLYWYQQILGQGPKLLIQFQNNGVVDDSQLPKDRFSAERLKGVDSTLKIQPAKLEDSAVYLCASSPGGISVRRAQYFGPGTRLLVL.

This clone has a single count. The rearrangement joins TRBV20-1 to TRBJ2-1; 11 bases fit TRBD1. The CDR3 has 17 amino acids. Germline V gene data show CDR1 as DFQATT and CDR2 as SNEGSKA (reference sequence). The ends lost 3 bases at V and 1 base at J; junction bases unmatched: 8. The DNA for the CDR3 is TGCAGTGCTAGTCGGGGTGGGACAGGGGGATCCTACAATGAGCAGTTCTTC. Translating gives CSASRGGTGGSYNEQFF.

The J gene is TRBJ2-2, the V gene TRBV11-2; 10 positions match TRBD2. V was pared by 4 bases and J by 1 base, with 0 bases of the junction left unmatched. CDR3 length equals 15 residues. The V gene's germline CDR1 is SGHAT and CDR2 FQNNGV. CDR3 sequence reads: CASSWTSGNTGELFF. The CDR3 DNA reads TGTGCCAGCAGCTGGACTAGCGGGAACACCGGGGAGCTGTTTTTT.

The chain's CDR3 is CASSPYRGRGDEQYF. Written as DNA, the CDR3 is TGTGCCAGCTCACCTTACAGGGGGCGTGGGGACGAGCAGTACTTC. J is TRBJ2-7 and V is TRBV18; TRBD1 aligns across 9 bases. V shed 3 bases, J shed 5 bases, and the junction held 8 bases outside the gene matches. The CDR3 extends over 15 amino acids. Germline loops: CDR1 KGHSH, CDR2 LQKENI.

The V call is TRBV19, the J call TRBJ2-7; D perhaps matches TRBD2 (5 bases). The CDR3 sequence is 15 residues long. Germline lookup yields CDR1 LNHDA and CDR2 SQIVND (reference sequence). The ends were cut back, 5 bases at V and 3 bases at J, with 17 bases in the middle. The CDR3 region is CASSGRAHSGYEQYF. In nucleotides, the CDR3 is TGTGCCAGTAGTGGGCGGGCCCACAGCGGCTACGAGCAGTACTTC.